These T cell receptor beta chains were read from a single sample in a study of CD8 T cells in ankylosing spondylitis. TCRdb re-derived calls from the 5' RACE reads in MiXCR, one entry per CDR3 protein. The sample carries a few hundred thousand distinct CDR3 sequences, roughly an eighth recorded once. Material for sequencing was blood, either unsorted or a sorted T cell fraction (not recorded which). All receptors come from a male donor with ankylosing spondylitis. The CDR3 runs from the conserved cysteine through the conserved F or W. A D gene is named only where the DNA matches it firmly. For some rows the clone size is stated as once, few or many, or as a class when expanded; others skip it.

j_gene,abundance,d_gene,v_gene,CDR3aa,CDR3nt
TRBJ2-1,once,.,TRBV20-1,CSARQGEWANEQFF,TGCAGTGCTAGACAGGGAGAATGGGCCAATGAGCAGTTCTTC
TRBJ1-6,.,.,TRBV6-1,CASTIQGLDNSPLHF,TGTGCCAGCACAATTCAGGGCTTAGATAATTCACCCCTCCACTTT
TRBJ1-6,few,TRBD1,TRBV20-1,CSASPGQGNSPLHF,TGCAGTGCTAGTCCCGGACAGGGCAATTCACCCCTCCACTTT
TRBJ2-2,few,.,TRBV27,CASSFRTRGAGELFF,TGTGCCAGCAGTTTTCGTACTAGGGGGGCCGGGGAGCTGTTTTTT
TRBJ1-2,.,.,TRBV15,CATSRGQGDSYGYTF,TGTGCCACCAGCAGAGGGCAGGGAGATTCCTATGGCTACACCTTC
TRBJ2-1,.,TRBD2,TRBV20-1,CSAPSWLAGDNEQFF,TGCAGTGCCCCATCCTGGCTAGCGGGAGACAATGAGCAGTTCTTC
TRBJ2-7,many,.,TRBV5-1,CASSYDRSYEQYF,TGCGCCAGCAGTTACGACAGGTCCTACGAGCAGTACTTC
TRBJ2-1,.,.,TRBV18,CASSGGGGSWYNEQFF,TGTGCCAGCTCAGGAGGGGGCGGGAGCTGGTACAATGAGCAGTTCTTC
TRBJ1-5,.,.,TRBV10-3,CAISRGSRGGNQPQHF,TGTGCCATCAGTCGAGGGTCCAGGGGAGGCAATCAGCCCCAGCATTTT
TRBJ2-1,.,TRBD1,TRBV30,CAWFRTGEPTYNEQFF,TGTGCCTGGTTTCGGACAGGGGAGCCCACTTACAATGAGCAGTTCTTC
TRBJ1-1,few,.,TRBV7-2,CASSLAVRTEPFF,TGTGCCAGCAGCTTAGCGGTTCGAACTGAACCTTTCTTT
TRBJ2-2,few,.,TRBV7-2,CASSSRRGGGELFF,TGTGCCAGCAGTTCCCGGAGGGGGGGCGGGGAGCTGTTTTTT
TRBJ2-1,.,.,TRBV5-1,CASSLATADYNEQFF,TGCGCCAGCAGCTTGGCTACAGCGGACTACAATGAGCAGTTCTTC
TRBJ2-1,few,TRBD2,TRBV19,CASSIASGSSNEQFF,TGTGCCAGTAGTATCGCCAGCGGGAGCTCCAATGAGCAGTTCTTC
TRBJ2-1,many,TRBD2,TRBV11-2,CASSLSTGTSPNEQFF,TGTGCCAGCAGCTTAAGCACCGGGACTAGCCCCAATGAGCAGTTCTTC
TRBJ2-5,many,TRBD2,TRBV20-1,CSARGTSGLGETQYF,TGCAGTGCTAGAGGGACTAGCGGGTTGGGGGAGACCCAGTACTTC
TRBJ1-3,few,TRBD1,TRBV7-4,CASSLGVGQGPGNTIYF,TGTGCCAGCAGCTTAGGGGTGGGACAGGGTCCCGGAAACACCATATATTTT